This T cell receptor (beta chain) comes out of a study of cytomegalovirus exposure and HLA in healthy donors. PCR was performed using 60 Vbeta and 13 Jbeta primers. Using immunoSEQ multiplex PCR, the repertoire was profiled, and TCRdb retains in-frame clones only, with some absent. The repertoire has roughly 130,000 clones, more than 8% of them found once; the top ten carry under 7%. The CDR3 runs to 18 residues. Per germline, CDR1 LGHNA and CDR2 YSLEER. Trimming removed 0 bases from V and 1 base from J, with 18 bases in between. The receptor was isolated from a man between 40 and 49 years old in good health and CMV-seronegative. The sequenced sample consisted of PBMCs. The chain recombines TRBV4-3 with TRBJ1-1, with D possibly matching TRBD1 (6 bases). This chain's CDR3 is CASSQDVRPGQKNTEAFF. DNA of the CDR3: TGCGCCAGCAGCCAAGATGTTCGACCGGGACAAAAGAACACTGAAGCTTTCTTT.